This TCR beta chain was documented in a study of blood T cell repertoires in COVID-19. Authors' analysis steps: Amplified reference gene primers provided the basis for estimating nucleated cell counts. Clones were read by immunoSEQ multiplex PCR, and TCRdb kept only the in-frame ones, dropping some. That table is the source of V, J and clone size, and D and trimming were worked out from the DNA. The sample consists of about 200,000 clones, 85% to 90% of them appearing once. The sample holds one count of this clone. The sample comprised peripheral blood. The receptor was isolated from a man aged 18 to 29 with active or convalescent COVID-19.

The CDR3 sequence is CASSRGRIEAFF. The CDR3, as DNA: TGTGCCAGCAGTCGCGGGAGAATTGAAGCTTTCTTT. The chain joins TRBV28 to TRBJ1-1, with D hard to call. The CDR3 consists of 12 residues. V was shortened by 5 bases and J by 7 bases, with 11 bases between the two germline ends. Germline CDR1 is MDHEN and CDR2 is SYDVKM.